One and the same sample provided the 10 T cell receptor beta chains below, sequenced in a study of human T cells and chemical hapten exposure. TCRdb re-analysed the RACE reads in MiXCR, keeping a single row per CDR3 protein. This sample yields approximately 180,000 distinct CDR3 sequences, of which approximately 29% are seen a single time; approximately 3% belongs to the top ten. Time point reported: pre-sensitization, week 0. The treatment denotes: therapeutic diphenylcyclopropenone sensitization with weekly scalp DPC. The sample consisted of whole blood, taken in connection with sensitization to the hapten diphenylcyclopropenone (DPC). The receptor source for this set is a woman aged 25 to 45 with alopecia areata. Some clones in this sample may be carry-over from other donors' samples.

At least ten counts were recorded for this clonotype. CDR3 sequence reads: CASSLQEETQYF. The CDR3 nucleotides are TGCGCCAGCAGCTTGCAGGAAGAGACCCAGTACTTC. The V and J genes are TRBV5-1 and TRBJ2-5; the D is unclear. Trimming cost V 1 base and J 3 bases, with 4 bases left between them. This CDR3 spans 12 amino acids. Germline V gene sequence: CDR1 SGHRS, CDR2 YFSETQ.

The genes are TRBV7-9 and TRBJ1-1; D is possibly TRBD1 (6 bases). Germline V gene sequence: CDR1 SEHNR, CDR2 FQNEAQ (reference sequence). Trimming stripped 2 bases from V and 0 bases from J, with 7 bases between. This CDR3 is built from 14 residues. The CDR3 protein is CASSLWDMNTEAFF. CDR3 coding DNA: TGTGCCAGCAGCTTATGGGACATGAACACTGAAGCTTTCTTT.

This chain joins TRBV29-1 and TRBJ2-1; possible D gene TRBD1, 6 bases. Per germline, CDR1 SQVTM and CDR2 ANQGSEA. Trimming removed 7 bases at V and 4 bases at J, with 17 bases between. This CDR3 has 14 amino acids. The chain's CDR3 is CSGGEQGSYNEQFF. CDR3 sequence (DNA): TGCAGCGGGGGTGAACAGGGATCGTACAATGAGCAGTTCTTC.

In the case of this clonotype: It may be a read error: a sequence one base away is much more abundant. This rearrangement joins TRBV29-1 to TRBJ1-2; D possibly corresponds to TRBD1 (5 bases). V was pared by 6 bases and J by 2 bases, with 13 bases between. This CDR3 has 13 residues. The V gene's germline CDR1 is SQVTM and CDR2 ANQGSEA. The CDR3 loop reads CSVWIGENYGYTF. The CDR3 nucleotides are TGCAGCGTATGGATAGGGGAAAACTATGGCTACACCTTC.

The sample holds a few counts of this clonotype. V usage is TRBV4-1 and J usage is TRBJ2-7, with D tentatively TRBD2 (6 bases). The V and J ends lost 2 bases and 6 bases respectively, with 26 bases between them. The CDR3 covers 18 residues. Germline CDR1 is MGHRA and CDR2 is YSYEKL. This chain's CDR3 is CASSQFIVRDWSSGEQYF. For the CDR3, the DNA is TGCGCCAGCAGCCAATTTATCGTGAGGGACTGGTCGTCGGGCGAGCAGTACTTC.

The V call is TRBV6-5, the J call TRBJ2-2; D is undetermined. V gave up 2 bases and J gave up 1 base, with 14 bases separating them. Germline lookup yields CDR1 MNHEY and CDR2 SVGAGI. The CDR3 has 17 residues. CDR3 residues: CASSYKLRRVNTGELFF. CDR3 sequence (DNA): TGTGCCAGCAGTTACAAGTTACGCCGCGTGAACACCGGGGAGCTGTTTTTT.

V and J are TRBV7-8 and TRBJ2-7; 14 bases match TRBD2. The CDR3 is 21 residues long. Germline loops: CDR1 SGHVS, CDR2 FQNEAQ. The trim removed 5 bases at V and 6 bases at J, leaving 24 bases unmatched. The CDR3 nucleotides read TGTGCCAGCAGCGTTATCCCCCCGCGGACTAGCGGGAGGAAGGTGCTCTCCGAGCAGTACTTC. Protein product: CASSVIPPRTSGRKVLSEQYF.

This clonotype showed up just a few times. This sequence joins TRBV20-1 and TRBJ2-2; D gene ambiguous. V lost 3 bases to trimming and J lost 2 bases, with 7 bases between them. The germline gives CDR1 DFQATT, CDR2 SNEGSKA (reference sequence). The CDR3 consists of 13 residues. The CDR3 DNA reads as TGCAGTGCTAGTAGGTCTAACACCGGGGAGCTGTTTTTT. Encoded protein: CSASRSNTGELFF.

This chain joins TRBV6-6 and TRBJ2-6; D uncertain. The V gene lost 8 bases and the J gene lost 4 bases, with 9 bases spanning the gap. The CDR3 extends over 13 amino acids. Looked up from germline, CDR1 is MNHNY and CDR2 is SVGAGI (reference sequence). The CDR3 region is CASSLRGANVLTF. Here the CDR3 DNA reads TGTGCCAGCTCCCTGAGGGGGGCCAACGTCCTGACTTTC.

The J gene is TRBJ1-2, the V gene TRBV24-1; D not resolved. The CDR3 loop spans 12 amino acids. V was trimmed by 5 bases and J by 5 bases, leaving 8 bases between them. The germline CDR1 and CDR2 sequences are KGHDR and SFDVKD. CDR3 region: CATSGGPYGYTF. As DNA, the CDR3 is TGTGCCACCAGTGGAGGTCCTTATGGCTACACCTTC.